This T cell receptor beta chain was observed in a study of T cells after somatic rescue of genetic block (dated by TCRdb to 2020 to 2022). Regarding the research as a whole: The study assessed how robust, over the long term, a T-cell system was when the system had developed through somatic rescue of a genetic block in T-cell development.

This clone was picked up one time. This clone's antigen is unknown. It has no much larger one-base neighbor in the sample; base qualities were not kept. V loses 7 bases, J loses 3 bases, and the germline ends lie 21 bases apart. CDR3 length: 16 amino acids, cysteine to phenylalanine. Of the read, only the CDR3 DNA is kept; its 48 bases are in frame from base 1. Sequences MNHEY (CDR1) and SMNVEV (CDR2) are obtained from the germline V gene (reference sequence). The library was produced with the immunoSEQ multiplex PCR assay. The immuneACCESS repertoire file appears here via TCRdb, limited to in-frame rearrangements. These files lack a portion of the clones; in checked studies, under half of the deficit traces to unresolved V genes, and the cause of the others is not known. The sample table contains tens of thousands of clones; only one count was recorded for approximately 90% of them. The ten top clones hold around 1.6% of the sample.

The rearrangement joined TRBV27 to TRBJ1-2; matching of 5 bases hints at TRBD1 as the D gene. The source material was peripheral blood mononuclear cells (PBMCs). This TCR was recovered from a young woman. The CDR3 protein sequence reads: CASMGRIGLGDYGYTF. The nucleotide sequence is given as TGTGCCAGCATGGGCAGGATAGGTTTGGGGGACTATGGCTACACCTTC.